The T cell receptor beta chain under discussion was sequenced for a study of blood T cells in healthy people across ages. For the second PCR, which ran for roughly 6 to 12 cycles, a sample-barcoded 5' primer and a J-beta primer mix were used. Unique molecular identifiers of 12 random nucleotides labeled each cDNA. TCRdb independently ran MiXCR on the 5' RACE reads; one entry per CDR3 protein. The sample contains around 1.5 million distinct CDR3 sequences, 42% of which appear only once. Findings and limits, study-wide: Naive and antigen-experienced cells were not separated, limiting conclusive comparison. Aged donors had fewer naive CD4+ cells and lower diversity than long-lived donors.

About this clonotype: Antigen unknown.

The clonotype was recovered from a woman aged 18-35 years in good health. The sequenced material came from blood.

The CDR3 DNA reads as TGCAGTGCTAGAGGACAGGGGGCGGAGGATGTCTATGGCTACACCTTC. Its translation is CSARGQGAEDVYGYTF. The chain combines TRBV20-1 with TRBJ1-2; 10 bases fit TRBD1. This CDR3 has 16 residues. Germline V CDR1 and CDR2: DFQATT, SNEGSKA (reference sequence). V lost 1 base, J lost 4 bases, and 9 bases stayed unmatched.